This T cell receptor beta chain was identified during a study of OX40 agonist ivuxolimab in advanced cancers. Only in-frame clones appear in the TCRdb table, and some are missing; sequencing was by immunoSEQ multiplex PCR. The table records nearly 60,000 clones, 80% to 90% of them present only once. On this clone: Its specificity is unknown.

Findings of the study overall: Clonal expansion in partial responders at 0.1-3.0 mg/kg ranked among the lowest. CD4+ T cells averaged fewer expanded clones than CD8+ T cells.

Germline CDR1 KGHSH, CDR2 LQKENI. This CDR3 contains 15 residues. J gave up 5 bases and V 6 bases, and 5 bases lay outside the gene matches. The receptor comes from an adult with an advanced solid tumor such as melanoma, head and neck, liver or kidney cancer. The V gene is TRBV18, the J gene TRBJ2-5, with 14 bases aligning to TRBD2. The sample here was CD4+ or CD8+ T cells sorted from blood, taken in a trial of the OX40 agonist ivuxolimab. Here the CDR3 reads CASSRGLAGAETQYF. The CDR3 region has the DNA TGTGCCAGCTCCCGGGGACTAGCGGGAGCTGAGACCCAGTACTTC.